This is a list of T cell receptor beta chains from one sample in a study of cytomegalovirus exposure and HLA in healthy donors. Measured with immunoSEQ multiplex PCR; TCRdb has only the in-frame clones, and not every one. Among 55,000 to 75,000 clones listed, roughly nine tenths were seen once. Sequencing was carried out using PBMCs. These receptors all come from a man in his late teens or twenties in good health and CMV-seronegative. Both conserved end residues are part of each CDR3. Each record gives: clone size, J gene, V gene, D gene, CDR3 protein, CDR3 DNA. The D gene is left open where the match is weak. Size is omitted from some rows. Given values are once, few, many or a class for expanded clones.

clone_size: -
j_call: TRBJ2-6
v_call: TRBV27
d_call: -
cdr3_aa: CASSLTRENFIGVLTF
cdr3_nt: TGTGCCAGCAGCCTAACGAGGGAAAACTTCATCGGCGTCCTGACTTTC

clone_size: few
j_call: TRBJ2-5
v_call: TRBV7-9
d_call: TRBD1
cdr3_aa: CASSSTNRQGVGETQYF
cdr3_nt: TGTGCCAGCAGCTCTACTAATAGACAGGGCGTTGGAGAGACCCAGTACTTC

clone_size: -
j_call: TRBJ2-7
v_call: TRBV7-9
d_call: TRBD1
cdr3_aa: CASSSKVGGTGSYEQYF
cdr3_nt: TGTGCCAGCAGCTCAAAGGTAGGCGGGACAGGCTCCTACGAGCAGTACTTC

clone_size: -
j_call: TRBJ2-5
v_call: TRBV4-3
d_call: -
cdr3_aa: CASSQDYIPPQETQYF
cdr3_nt: TGCGCCAGCAGCCAAGATTACATCCCGCCCCAAGAGACCCAGTACTTC

clone_size: -
j_call: TRBJ2-7
v_call: TRBV9
d_call: -
cdr3_aa: CASSRRGRDEQYF
cdr3_nt: TGTGCCAGCAGCCGCAGGGGAAGGGACGAGCAGTACTTC

clone_size: -
j_call: TRBJ1-5
v_call: TRBV19
d_call: -
cdr3_aa: CASSTSPYSNQPQHF
cdr3_nt: TGTGCCAGTAGTACAAGCCCATATAGCAATCAGCCCCAGCATTTT

clone_size: -
j_call: TRBJ2-7
v_call: TRBV28
d_call: -
cdr3_aa: CASSQTAGSDPYEQYF
cdr3_nt: TGTGCCAGCAGTCAAACAGCGGGCTCCGACCCCTACGAGCAGTACTTC

clone_size: -
j_call: TRBJ1-2
v_call: TRBV5-6
d_call: -
cdr3_aa: CASSPRGRRLLDGYTF
cdr3_nt: TGTGCCAGCAGCCCTAGGGGCCGGCGCCTGTTGGATGGCTACACCTTC

clone_size: -
j_call: TRBJ2-1
v_call: TRBV2
d_call: TRBD2
cdr3_aa: CASSVFSGGPREQFF
cdr3_nt: TGTGCCAGCAGCGTCTTTAGCGGGGGACCGCGTGAGCAGTTCTTC

clone_size: -
j_call: TRBJ1-2
v_call: TRBV5-1
d_call: -
cdr3_aa: CASSWTLQGSDYGYTF
cdr3_nt: TGCGCCAGCAGCTGGACCTTACAGGGCTCTGACTATGGCTACACCTTC

clone_size: -
j_call: TRBJ1-5
v_call: TRBV28
d_call: -
cdr3_aa: CASSFGRAAGNQPQHF
cdr3_nt: TGTGCCAGCAGTTTTGGGAGGGCTGCGGGCAATCAGCCCCAGCATTTT

clone_size: -
j_call: TRBJ2-7
v_call: TRBV5-1
d_call: -
cdr3_aa: CASSQEVNSYEQYF
cdr3_nt: TGCGCCAGCAGCCAAGAGGTAAATTCCTACGAGCAGTACTTC

clone_size: -
j_call: TRBJ2-1
v_call: TRBV7-2
d_call: -
cdr3_aa: CASSPPRGGSNEQFF
cdr3_nt: TGTGCCAGCAGCCCCCCCCGCGGCGGATCCAATGAGCAGTTCTTC

clone_size: -
j_call: TRBJ2-7
v_call: TRBV5-6
d_call: -
cdr3_aa: CASNQGGGGSGYEQYF
cdr3_nt: TGTGCCAGCAACCAGGGAGGTGGGGGGTCGGGCTACGAGCAGTACTTC

clone_size: once
j_call: TRBJ2-7
v_call: TRBV11-2
d_call: -
cdr3_aa: CASSLVSGVYEQYF
cdr3_nt: TGTGCCAGCAGCTTAGTGTCCGGGGTCTACGAGCAGTACTTC

clone_size: -
j_call: TRBJ2-2
v_call: TRBV10-3
d_call: -
cdr3_aa: CAISESWGSTGELFF
cdr3_nt: TGTGCCATCAGTGAGTCGTGGGGCAGCACCGGGGAGCTGTTTTTT

clone_size: -
j_call: TRBJ1-4
v_call: TRBV28
d_call: -
cdr3_aa: CASSSETRDEKLFF
cdr3_nt: TGTGCCAGCAGTTCGGAAACGAGGGATGAAAAACTGTTTTTT

clone_size: once
j_call: TRBJ2-5
v_call: TRBV28
d_call: TRBD2
cdr3_aa: CASSLSGSRETQYF
cdr3_nt: TGTGCCAGCAGTCTTAGCGGGAGTAGAGAGACCCAGTACTTC

clone_size: once
j_call: TRBJ2-3
v_call: TRBV28
d_call: TRBD2
cdr3_aa: CASSISREATDTQYF
cdr3_nt: TGTGCCAGCAGTATATCTCGGGAGGCCACAGATACGCAGTATTTT

clone_size: -
j_call: TRBJ2-1
v_call: TRBV9
d_call: TRBD2
cdr3_aa: CASSESGRAYNEQFF
cdr3_nt: TGTGCCAGCAGTGAGAGCGGGAGGGCTTACAATGAGCAGTTCTTC

clone_size: -
j_call: TRBJ2-7
v_call: TRBV30
d_call: TRBD2
cdr3_aa: CAWSMTSGFAYEQYF
cdr3_nt: TGTGCCTGGAGTATGACTAGCGGGTTCGCCTACGAGCAGTACTTC

clone_size: -
j_call: TRBJ2-5
v_call: TRBV18
d_call: TRBD2
cdr3_aa: CASSPPISGSRETQYF
cdr3_nt: TGTGCCAGCTCACCACCGATAAGCGGGAGTCGAGAGACCCAGTACTTC

clone_size: once
j_call: TRBJ1-5
v_call: TRBV28
d_call: TRBD1
cdr3_aa: CASSSIDRDNQPQHF
cdr3_nt: TGTGCCAGCAGTTCTATAGACAGGGACAATCAGCCCCAGCATTTT